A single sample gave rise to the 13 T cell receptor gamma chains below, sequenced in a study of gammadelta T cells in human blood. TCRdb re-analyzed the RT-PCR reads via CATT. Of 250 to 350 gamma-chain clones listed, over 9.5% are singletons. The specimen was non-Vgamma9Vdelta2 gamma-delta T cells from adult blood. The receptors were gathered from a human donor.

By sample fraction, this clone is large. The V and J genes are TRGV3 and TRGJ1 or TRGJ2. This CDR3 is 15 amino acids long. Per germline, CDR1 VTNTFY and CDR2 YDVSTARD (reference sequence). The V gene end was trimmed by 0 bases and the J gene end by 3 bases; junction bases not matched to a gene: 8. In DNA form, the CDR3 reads TGTGCCACCTGGGACAGGCCATGGACTTATTATAAGAAACTCTTT. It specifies CATWDRPWTYYKKLF.

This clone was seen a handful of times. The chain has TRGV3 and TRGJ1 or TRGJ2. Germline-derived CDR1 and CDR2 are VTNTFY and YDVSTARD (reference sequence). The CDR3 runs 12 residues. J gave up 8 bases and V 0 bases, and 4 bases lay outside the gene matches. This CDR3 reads CATWDRHDKKLF. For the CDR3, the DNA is TGTGCCACCTGGGACAGGCATGATAAGAAACTCTTT.

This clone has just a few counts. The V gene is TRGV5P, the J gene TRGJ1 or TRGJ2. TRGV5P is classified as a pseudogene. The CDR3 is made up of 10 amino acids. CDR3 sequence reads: CATWGGEKLF. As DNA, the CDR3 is TGTGCCACCTGGGGGGGGGAGAAACTCTTT.

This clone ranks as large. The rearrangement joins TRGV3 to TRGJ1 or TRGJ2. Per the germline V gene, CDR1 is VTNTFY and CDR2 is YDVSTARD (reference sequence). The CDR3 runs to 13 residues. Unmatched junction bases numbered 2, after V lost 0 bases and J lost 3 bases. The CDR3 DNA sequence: TGTGCCACCTGGGACAGGCCTTATTATAAGAAACTCTTT. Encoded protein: CATWDRPYYKKLF.

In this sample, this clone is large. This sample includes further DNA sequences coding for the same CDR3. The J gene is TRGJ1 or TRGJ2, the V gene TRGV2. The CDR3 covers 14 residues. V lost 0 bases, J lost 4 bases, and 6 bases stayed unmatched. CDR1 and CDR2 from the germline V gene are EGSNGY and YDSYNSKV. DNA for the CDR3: TGTGCCACCTGGGACGGGCCGGGGTATTATAAGAAACTCTTT. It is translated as CATWDGPGYYKKLF.

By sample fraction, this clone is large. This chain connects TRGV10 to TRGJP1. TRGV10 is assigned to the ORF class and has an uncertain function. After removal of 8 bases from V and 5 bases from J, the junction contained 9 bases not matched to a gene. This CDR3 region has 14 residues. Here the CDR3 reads CAAWDYKTGWFKIF. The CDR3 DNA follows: TGTGCTGCGTGGGATTATAAGACTGGTTGGTTCAAGATATTT.

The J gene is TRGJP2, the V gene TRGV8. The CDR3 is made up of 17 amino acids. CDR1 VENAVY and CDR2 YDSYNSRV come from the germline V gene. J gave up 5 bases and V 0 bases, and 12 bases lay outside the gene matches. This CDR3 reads CATWDRAGDTSDWIKTF. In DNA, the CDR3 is TGTGCCACCTGGGATAGGGCCGGTGATACGAGTGATTGGATCAAGACGTTT.

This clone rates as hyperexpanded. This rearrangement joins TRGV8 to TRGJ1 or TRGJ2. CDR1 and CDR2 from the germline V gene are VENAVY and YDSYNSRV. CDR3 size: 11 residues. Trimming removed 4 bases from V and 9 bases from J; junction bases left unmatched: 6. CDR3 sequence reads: CATWDSGKKLF. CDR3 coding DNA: TGTGCCACCTGGGACAGTGGTAAGAAACTCTTT.

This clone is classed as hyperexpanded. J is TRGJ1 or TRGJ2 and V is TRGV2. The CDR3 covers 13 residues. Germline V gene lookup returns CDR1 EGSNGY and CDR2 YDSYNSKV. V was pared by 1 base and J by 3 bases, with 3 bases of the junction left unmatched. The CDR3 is CATWDGLYYKKLF. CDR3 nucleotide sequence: TGTGCCACCTGGGACGGACTTTATTATAAGAAACTCTTT.

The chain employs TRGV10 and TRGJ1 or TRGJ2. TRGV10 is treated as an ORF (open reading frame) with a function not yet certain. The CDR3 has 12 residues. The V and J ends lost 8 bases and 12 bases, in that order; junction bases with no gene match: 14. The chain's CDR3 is CAAWDYPKGKLF. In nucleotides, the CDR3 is TGTGCTGCGTGGGATTACCCCAAGGGGAAACTCTTT.

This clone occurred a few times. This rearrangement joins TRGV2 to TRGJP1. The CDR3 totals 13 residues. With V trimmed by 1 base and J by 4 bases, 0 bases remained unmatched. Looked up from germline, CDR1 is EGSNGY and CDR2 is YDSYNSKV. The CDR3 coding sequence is TGTGCCACCTGGGACGGCACTGGTTGGTTCAAGATATTT. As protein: CATWDGTGWFKIF.

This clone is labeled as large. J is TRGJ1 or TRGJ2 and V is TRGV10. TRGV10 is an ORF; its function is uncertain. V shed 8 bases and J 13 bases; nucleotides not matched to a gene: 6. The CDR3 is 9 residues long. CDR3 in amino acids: CAAWDGKLF. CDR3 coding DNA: TGTGCTGCGTGGGATGGAAAACTCTTT.

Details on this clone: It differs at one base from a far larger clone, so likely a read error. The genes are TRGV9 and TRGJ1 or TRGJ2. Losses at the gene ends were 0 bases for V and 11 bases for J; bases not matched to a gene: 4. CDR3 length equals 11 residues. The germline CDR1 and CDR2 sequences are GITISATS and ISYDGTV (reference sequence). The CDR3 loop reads CALWEVREKLF. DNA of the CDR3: TGTGCCTTGTGGGAGGTGCGGGAGAAACTCTTT.